Listed below are T cell receptor beta chains from one sample, sequenced in a study of regulatory T cells in long-lasting Graves disease. TCRdb itself ran the multiplex PCR reads through MiXCR, one entry per CDR3 protein. The sample lists 380,000 or so distinct CDR3 sequences; around 15% were seen once. The same sample was also studied in work on T cells in Graves' hyperthyroidism and ophthalmopathy.

The input for sequencing was peripheral blood mononuclear cells (PBMCs), taken at new diagnosis, from a patient treated with antithyroid drugs. The receptor source for this set is a woman younger than 30 with Graves disease. Both conserved end residues are part of each CDR3. Fields, in order: V gene, D gene, J gene, CDR3 protein. The D gene is left open where the match is weak.

v_gene: TRBV28
d_gene: TRBD1
j_gene: TRBJ2-7
CDR3aa: CASSGQGAIYEQYF

v_gene: TRBV12-5
d_gene: TRBD1
j_gene: TRBJ2-5
CDR3aa: CASGLTGVKPSQETQYF

v_gene: TRBV20-1
d_gene: TRBD2
j_gene: TRBJ2-7
CDR3aa: CSGWTSGSAEQYF

v_gene: TRBV6-5
d_gene: .
j_gene: TRBJ1-2
CDR3aa: CASSYLGGFGYTF

v_gene: TRBV20-1
d_gene: TRBD2
j_gene: TRBJ2-1
CDR3aa: CSAGGLAGNNEQFF

v_gene: TRBV29-1
d_gene: .
j_gene: TRBJ1-2
CDR3aa: CSAASYGYTF

v_gene: TRBV30
d_gene: TRBD1
j_gene: TRBJ2-3
CDR3aa: CACHGSGQDRTDTQYF

v_gene: TRBV10-3
d_gene: .
j_gene: TRBJ1-2
CDR3aa: CAISESAGPTNYGYTF

v_gene: TRBV2
d_gene: .
j_gene: TRBJ2-7
CDR3aa: CASTGSSYEQYF

v_gene: TRBV7-4
d_gene: .
j_gene: TRBJ1-4
CDR3aa: CASSSRSALNEKLFF

v_gene: TRBV3-1
d_gene: .
j_gene: TRBJ2-1
CDR3aa: CASSQEWQGGSNEQFF

v_gene: TRBV6-2/TRBV6-3
d_gene: TRBD1
j_gene: TRBJ2-1
CDR3aa: CASIGTASYNEQFF

v_gene: TRBV13
d_gene: .
j_gene: TRBJ2-7
CDR3aa: CASSLGSASYEQYF

v_gene: TRBV3-1
d_gene: .
j_gene: TRBJ2-3
CDR3aa: CASSHWTVSNTQYF

v_gene: TRBV7-2
d_gene: .
j_gene: TRBJ2-5
CDR3aa: CASSLGAGQKTQYF

v_gene: TRBV28
d_gene: .
j_gene: TRBJ1-4
CDR3aa: CASSLPHEKLFF

v_gene: TRBV14
d_gene: .
j_gene: TRBJ2-5
CDR3aa: CASSQGHSETQYF

v_gene: TRBV20-1
d_gene: .
j_gene: TRBJ2-2
CDR3aa: CSASPGLPTGELFF

v_gene: TRBV7-2
d_gene: .
j_gene: TRBJ1-1
CDR3aa: CASSLRPGGTEAFF

v_gene: TRBV27
d_gene: .
j_gene: TRBJ1-2
CDR3aa: CASSSSGGRDDYGYTF

v_gene: TRBV19
d_gene: TRBD1
j_gene: TRBJ1-5
CDR3aa: CASTFTGQVNQPQHF

v_gene: TRBV5-1
d_gene: .
j_gene: TRBJ2-5
CDR3aa: CASSPRAGGETQYF

v_gene: TRBV4-2
d_gene: .
j_gene: TRBJ1-1
CDR3aa: CASSQDTGRNTEAFF

v_gene: TRBV11-2
d_gene: TRBD2
j_gene: TRBJ2-2
CDR3aa: CASSFSAGATGELFF

v_gene: TRBV6-5
d_gene: .
j_gene: TRBJ1-6
CDR3aa: CASSYSGRTYNSPLHF

v_gene: TRBV10-3
d_gene: .
j_gene: TRBJ2-5
CDR3aa: CAISESQGIETQYF

v_gene: TRBV6-1
d_gene: .
j_gene: TRBJ1-3
CDR3aa: CASSVSSGPGNTIYF

v_gene: TRBV30
d_gene: TRBD1
j_gene: TRBJ2-1
CDR3aa: CAWDRGLNGEQFF

v_gene: TRBV29-1
d_gene: .
j_gene: TRBJ2-5
CDR3aa: CSVKARGGRVETQYF

v_gene: TRBV6-2/TRBV6-3
d_gene: TRBD2
j_gene: TRBJ2-7
CDR3aa: CASTVSGLVYEQYF

v_gene: TRBV7-2
d_gene: .
j_gene: TRBJ2-5
CDR3aa: CASSFGRGSREQETQYF

v_gene: TRBV10-1
d_gene: TRBD1
j_gene: TRBJ2-2
CDR3aa: CASGQGPGELFF

v_gene: TRBV10-3
d_gene: TRBD2
j_gene: TRBJ2-3
CDR3aa: CAVTSGGTSTDTQYF

v_gene: TRBV3-1
d_gene: TRBD1
j_gene: TRBJ1-3
CDR3aa: CASSHRQGPGNTIYF

v_gene: TRBV4-1
d_gene: .
j_gene: TRBJ1-1
CDR3aa: CASSQESNSMNTEAFF

v_gene: TRBV7-3
d_gene: .
j_gene: TRBJ2-3
CDR3aa: CASSRWGKDTQYF

v_gene: TRBV10-3
d_gene: TRBD1
j_gene: TRBJ2-3
CDR3aa: CAISDSRQGFSTDTQYF

v_gene: TRBV20-1
d_gene: TRBD1
j_gene: TRBJ2-7
CDR3aa: CSARGQVDYEQYF

v_gene: TRBV13
d_gene: TRBD1
j_gene: TRBJ2-7
CDR3aa: CASSSPGGQQYF

v_gene: TRBV9
d_gene: TRBD2
j_gene: TRBJ2-5
CDR3aa: CASSVGGSGSEETQYF

v_gene: TRBV28
d_gene: .
j_gene: TRBJ2-3
CDR3aa: CASSQEGSRTDTQYF

v_gene: TRBV12-3/TRBV12-4
d_gene: .
j_gene: TRBJ2-2
CDR3aa: CASSLGQGPGELFF

v_gene: TRBV7-2
d_gene: TRBD2
j_gene: TRBJ2-7
CDR3aa: CASSYGLAGGSSYEQYF

v_gene: TRBV18
d_gene: TRBD1
j_gene: TRBJ1-5
CDR3aa: CASSDPGQGPQHF

v_gene: TRBV19
d_gene: TRBD1
j_gene: TRBJ2-2
CDR3aa: CASNDRGNTGELFF